This T cell receptor beta chain was documented in a study of cytomegalovirus exposure and HLA in healthy donors (dated by TCRdb to about 2017). For context, the study as a whole: In an earlier analysis of roughly 590 of the donors, 276 Gb of sequence data and 120 million or so unique TCR beta sequences from about 180 million T cells were reported. Roughly 320 gigabases of sequencing data and 75 million to 85 million unique TCR sequences made up an early release that covered several hundred HLA-typed donors. Of the 300 to 450 genotyped donors, approximately 83% fell in the genetic ancestry cluster associated with self-reported Caucasian donors. The study aimed to test whether signatures of past pathogen exposure could be identified by cataloging public T cell receptors. The study profiled the T cell repertoires of 550 to 700 subjects by immunosequencing and related them to cytomegalovirus serostatus. Besides the first cohort of more than 650 subjects, a separate validation cohort made up of 120 or so different subjects was used. High-throughput TCR immunosequencing, statistical association of individual TCRs with disease status, and machine learning were combined to predict cytomegalovirus infection status. A later analysis re-analyzed previously published TCR beta repertoires from approximately 670 donors and added high-resolution HLA genotyping to study TCR occurrence patterns. The later analysis used no new phenotypic data to find candidate immune exposures, relying instead on TCR beta sequences and their occurrence across donors. An earlier analysis of roughly 600 of the donors used high-throughput TCR beta sequencing to judge whether each TCR beta V gene segment behaved as functional or pseudogenic. Donor age, sex, ethnicity and CMV serostatus were compiled alongside the repertoire data. In a later genetic analysis, genome-wide SNP genotypes for about 60% of the 666 donors were used, and that subset was treated as a discovery cohort. Every repertoire in the discovery cohort had been generated on one and the same sequencing platform. HLA typing covered class I and class II loci at four-digit resolution. The number of donors typed differed by locus, with about 629-640 for A, B, C, DRB1 and DQB1, over 500 for DQA1, over 600 for DPA1, and over 400 for DPB1. Four or five DR-DQ haplotypes were handled as single units for association and clustering because linkage in the cohort was strong. Among roughly 400 genotyped donors of the cohort, an average of approximately 240,000 unique TCR beta nucleotide sequences was sequenced per donor, of which 15% to 20% were non-productive. The paper's findings and limits, for the study overall: A later genetic analysis associated a missense DCLRE1C variant with V-gene and J-gene trimming of TCR beta chains, and an independent cohort replicated the association. According to a later analysis, TCR association rates differed among HLA loci, with DRB1 alleles showing the most associated TCRs and HLA-C alleles showing the fewest. A further reported finding was that TCR beta sequences accurately predicted the HLA-A and HLA-B alleles for most subjects in the first cohort. A few of the identified cytomegalovirus-associated TCR beta chains were confirmed in vitro to be specific for cytomegalovirus antigens. A later analysis reported that several top co-occurrence clusters appeared linked to parvovirus B19, influenza, CMV and Epstein-Barr virus. Because counts were too low, 15 to 20 rarely observed V segments, including chromosome 9 orphons, were excluded from the earlier analysis of roughly 580 of the donors. In a later analysis, HLA-associated TCR beta chains showed more clonal expansion and lower generation probabilities than non-associated chains that were equally common. An earlier analysis of several hundred of the donors showed that most TCR beta V segments appeared in productive rearrangements either about 90% or about 30% of the time, which broadly matched IMGT annotations. Correlated functional status among segregating V segments might be attributable to linkage disequilibrium, but an unknown experimental factor could not be ruled out. Some IMGT-functional V segments, including TRBV6-2 and TRBV6-3, could not be distinguished by the 87-base-pair reads and were therefore excluded. The only immune exposure information available for the cohort was CMV serostatus. Only TCR beta chains were sequenced in this cohort, and the absence of alpha or paired-chain data limited detectable features. The presence/absence analyses assumed that sequencing depth was roughly uniform across donors, and that assumption may not be true. In a later analysis, 16,951 TCR beta sequences were associated with specific HLA alleles at a false discovery rate of 0.05. The classifier was reported to diagnose cytomegalovirus status with high specificity and sensitivity in both the original cohort and the validation cohort. Compared with the roughly 720-donor mean, donors in an Asian-associated ancestry cluster had fewer N-insertions in productive TCRs, according to a later genetic analysis. A cluster of highly shared sequence variants was judged likely to represent a technical artifact of the sequencing pipeline. Because HLA typing was missing for some donors at each locus, association tests included only the typed subset. Most TCR sequences were seen in very few donors, while some public TCRs were found in many individuals. The authors suggested that the approach could potentially be generalized to other disease states and immunological phenotypes. Assigning TCR associations to individual alleles was difficult when HLA alleles, especially DR and DQ, strongly co-occurred. The study listed 150 to 200 TCR beta chains as associated with cytomegalovirus. Most CMV-associated TCR beta chains appeared to be HLA-restricted in a later analysis, and the HLA associations seemed to be driven largely by CMV exposure.

This clone came up a few times. Its antigen is not yet known. No clone much larger than this one lies a single base away; base qualities are absent. The cohort comprised fewer than 750 healthy bone marrow donors. All cohort members were sampled while nominally healthy, although unrecorded immune exposures were likely present. The donor was CMV seropositive and was included in the group of 250 to 300 seropositive cohort members. Each donor provided a peripheral blood sample, and peripheral blood mononuclear cells were used for TCR beta sequencing. Genomic DNA was extracted from the blood cell samples with the Qiagen DNeasy Blood Extraction Kit. Library preparation was by the immunoSEQ multiplex PCR assay. For the multiplex PCR, a mixture combining 60 forward primers for TCR Vbeta segments and 13 reverse primers for TCR Jbeta segments was used. A multiplex PCR assay on genomic DNA amplified the CDR3 region of rearranged TCR beta genes. The Illumina HiSeq System was used to sequence the amplified TCR beta libraries as 87-base-pair reads. As for the original processing: In a later analysis, roughly 80 million unique TCR beta chains were counted across the approximately 620 repertoires, and roughly 11 million of these chains were shared by at least two donors. A nearest-neighbor algorithm error-corrected the raw reads and collapsed the reads into unique sequences, merging closely related sequences to remove PCR and sequencing errors. V, D and J gene segments were assigned by aligning CDR3 sequences to IMGT reference sequences. For a sequence to be retained, a match of at least six nucleotides to both a V gene segment and a J gene segment was required. A rearrangement was called productive if the CDR3 had no stop codons and remained in frame with V and J, and every other rearrangement was called non-productive. CDR3 was defined according to IMGT convention as the region running from the second conserved V-encoded cysteine to the conserved J-encoded phenylalanine. The earlier analysis of about 590 of the donors excluded sequences that lacked an unambiguous match to a single V gene segment. In an earlier analysis of approximately 500 of the donors, a V segment was called functional when productive rearrangements were above 56.7%, and segregating when the standard deviation between donors exceeded 5%. A statistical classification framework was built for diagnosing cytomegalovirus status from the catalog of TCR beta chain sequences. A later analysis assigned V and J genes by comparing TCR nucleotide sequences with IMGT/GENE-DB human TR gene sequences. In a later analysis, CDR3 sequences and most-parsimonious VDJ recombination scenarios were assigned using the TCRdist pipeline. In a later analysis, each TCR beta chain was defined by its CDR3 amino acid sequence together with its V-gene family, and reads without a unique V-gene family were excluded. As a way to deal with suspected cross-contamination and a sequencing artifact, a later analysis dropped roughly 620 nucleotide sequences that were highly shared and had low generation probability. In a later analysis, a clonal expansion index was calculated for each public chain from normalized within-repertoire ranks of inferred template counts. In a later analysis, generation probabilities were computed with a VDJ recombination model fitted to out-of-frame rearrangements, and the resulting probabilities were checked against IGoR. A later analysis scored TCR-TCR, TCR-HLA and TCR-CMV co-occurrence with hypergeometric tests, applying a repertoire-size bias correction to TCR pairs. A later analysis estimated false discovery rates by permuting HLA or CMV assignments 20 times. In a later analysis, co-occurring TCRs were grouped with DBSCAN, and TCRdist sequence similarity was added when clustering was performed within HLA-allele-positive subsets. Repertoires with fewer than 30,000 or more than 120,000 public chains were left out of co-occurrence clustering, as were about five repertoires with anomalous nucleotide sharing. TCRdb carries this immuneACCESS record with in-frame sequences only. Its versions omit some clonotypes, under half of them owing to an unresolved V gene in the studies checked, with the rest unexplained. V, J and clone size were drawn from that table, and D and trimming were deduced from the DNA. The sample has roughly 140,000 clones on record, roughly four fifths of them singletons. Of the sample, around 3.9% is held by the ten largest clones.

The germline V and J ends show losses of 4 bases and 4 bases respectively, and no gene match explains 9 bases of the junction. The CDR3 starts with the cysteine, ends with the phenylalanine, and has 15 residues. Kept here is only the CDR3 DNA, which spans 45 bases and is read in frame from base 1. CDR1 SGDLS and CDR2 YYNGEE were looked up in the germline V gene. The chain links TRBV9 with TRBJ2-3; 7 central nucleotides agree with TRBD2. The receptor comes from a man between 35 and 55 years old in good health and CMV-seropositive. Specimen: PBMCs. The DNA sequence is TGTGCCAGCAGCACCCATTTTGGGGGGGCAGATACGCAGTATTTT. Translated, it reads CASSTHFGGADTQYF.